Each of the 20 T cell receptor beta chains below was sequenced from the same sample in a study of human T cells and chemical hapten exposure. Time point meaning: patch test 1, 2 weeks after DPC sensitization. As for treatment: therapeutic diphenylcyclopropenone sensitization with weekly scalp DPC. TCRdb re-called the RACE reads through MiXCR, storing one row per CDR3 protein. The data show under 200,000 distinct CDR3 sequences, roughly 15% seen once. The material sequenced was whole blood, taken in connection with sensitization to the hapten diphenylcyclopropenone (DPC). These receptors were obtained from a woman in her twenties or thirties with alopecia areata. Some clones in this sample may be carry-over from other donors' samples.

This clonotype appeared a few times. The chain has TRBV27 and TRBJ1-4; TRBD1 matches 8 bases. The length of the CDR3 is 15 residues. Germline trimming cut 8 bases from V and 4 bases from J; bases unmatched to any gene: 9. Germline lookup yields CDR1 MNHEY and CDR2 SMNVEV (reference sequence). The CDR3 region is CASRTGNTFNEKLFF. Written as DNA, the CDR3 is TGTGCCAGCCGGACAGGGAACACCTTTAATGAAAAACTGTTTTTT.

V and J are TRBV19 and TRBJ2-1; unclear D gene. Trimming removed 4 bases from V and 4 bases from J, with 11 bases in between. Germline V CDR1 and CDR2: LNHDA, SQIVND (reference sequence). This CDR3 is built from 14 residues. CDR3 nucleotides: TGTGCCAGTAGTAATAGCTTAGAATACAATGAGCAGTTCTTC. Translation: CASSNSLEYNEQFF.

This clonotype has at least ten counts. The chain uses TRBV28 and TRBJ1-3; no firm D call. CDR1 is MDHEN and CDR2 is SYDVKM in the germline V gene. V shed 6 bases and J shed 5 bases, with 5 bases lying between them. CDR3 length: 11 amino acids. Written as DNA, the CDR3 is TGTGCCAGCAGCCTAAGAAACACCATATATTTT. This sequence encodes CASSLRNTIYF.

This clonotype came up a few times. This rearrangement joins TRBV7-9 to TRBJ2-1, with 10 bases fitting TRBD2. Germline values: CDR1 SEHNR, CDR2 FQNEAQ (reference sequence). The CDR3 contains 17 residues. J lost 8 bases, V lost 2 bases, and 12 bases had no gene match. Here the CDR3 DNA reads TGTGCCAGCAGCTTAAGTGGATCTAGCGGGAGTTTGGATGAGCAGTTCTTC. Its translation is CASSLSGSSGSLDEQFF.

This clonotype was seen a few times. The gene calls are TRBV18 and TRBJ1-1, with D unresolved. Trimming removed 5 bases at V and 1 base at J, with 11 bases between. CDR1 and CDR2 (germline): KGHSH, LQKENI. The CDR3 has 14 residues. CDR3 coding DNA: TGTGCCAGCTCAGGTCGCGGAGGGAACACTGAAGCTTTCTTT. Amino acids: CASSGRGGNTEAFF.

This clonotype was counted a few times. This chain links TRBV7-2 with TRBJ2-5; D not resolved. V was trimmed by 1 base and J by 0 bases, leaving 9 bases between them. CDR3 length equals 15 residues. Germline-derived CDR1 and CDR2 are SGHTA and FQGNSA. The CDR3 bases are TGTGCCAGCAGCTTAGGACAACTGTACCAAGAGACCCAGTACTTC. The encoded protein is CASSLGQLYQETQYF.

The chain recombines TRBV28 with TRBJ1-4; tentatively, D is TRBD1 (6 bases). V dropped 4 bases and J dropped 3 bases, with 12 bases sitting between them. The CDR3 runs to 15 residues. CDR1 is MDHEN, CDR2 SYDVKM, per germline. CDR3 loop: CASSSQGTSNEKLFF. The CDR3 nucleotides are TGTGCCAGCAGTTCCCAGGGGACCTCTAATGAAAAACTGTTTTTT. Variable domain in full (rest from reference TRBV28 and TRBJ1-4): DVKVTQSSRYLVKRTGEKVFLECVQDMDHENMFWYRQDPGLGLRLIYFSYDVKMKEKGDIPEGYSVSREKKERFSLILESASTNQTSMYLCASSSQGTSNEKLFFGSGTQLSVL.

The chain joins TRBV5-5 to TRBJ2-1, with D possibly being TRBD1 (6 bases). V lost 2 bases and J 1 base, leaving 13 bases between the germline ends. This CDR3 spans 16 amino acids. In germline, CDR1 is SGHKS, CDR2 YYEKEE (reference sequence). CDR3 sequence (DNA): TGTGCCAGCAGCTTACAGGGTCCGGGATCCTACAATGAGCAGTTCTTC. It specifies CASSLQGPGSYNEQFF.

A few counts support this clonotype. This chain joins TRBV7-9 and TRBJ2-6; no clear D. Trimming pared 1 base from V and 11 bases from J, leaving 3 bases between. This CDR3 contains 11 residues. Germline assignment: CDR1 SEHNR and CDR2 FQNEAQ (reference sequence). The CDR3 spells CASSLGDVLTF. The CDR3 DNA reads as TGTGCCAGCAGCTTAGGGGACGTCCTGACTTTC.

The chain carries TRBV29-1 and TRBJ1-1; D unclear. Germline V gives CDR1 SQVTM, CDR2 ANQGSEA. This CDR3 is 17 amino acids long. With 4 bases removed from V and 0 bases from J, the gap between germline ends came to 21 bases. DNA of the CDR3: TGCAGCGTTGTGGGTTTGGTGGGGAATCAGATGAACACTGAAGCTTTCTTT. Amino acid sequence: CSVVGLVGNQMNTEAFF.

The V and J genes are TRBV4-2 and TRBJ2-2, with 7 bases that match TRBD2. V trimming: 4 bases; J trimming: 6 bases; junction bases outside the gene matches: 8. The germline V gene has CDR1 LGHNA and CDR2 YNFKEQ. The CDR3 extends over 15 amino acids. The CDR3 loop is CASSRTRRGSGELFF. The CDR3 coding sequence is TGTGCCAGCAGCCGCACAAGGCGGGGGTCCGGGGAGCTGTTTTTT.

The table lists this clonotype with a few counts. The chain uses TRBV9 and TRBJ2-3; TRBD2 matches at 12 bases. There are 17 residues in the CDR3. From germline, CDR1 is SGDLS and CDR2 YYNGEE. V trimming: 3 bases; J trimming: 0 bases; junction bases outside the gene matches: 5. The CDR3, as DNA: TGTGCCAGCAGCGGGCAGGGGACTAGCGGGAGCACAGATACGCAGTATTTT. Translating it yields CASSGQGTSGSTDTQYF.

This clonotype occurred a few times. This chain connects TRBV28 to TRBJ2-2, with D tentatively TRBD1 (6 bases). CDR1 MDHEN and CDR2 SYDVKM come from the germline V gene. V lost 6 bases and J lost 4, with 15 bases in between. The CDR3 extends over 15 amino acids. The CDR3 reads CASRRGQTFTGELFF. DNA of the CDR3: TGTGCCAGCAGGCGTGGACAGACCTTCACCGGGGAGCTGTTTTTT.

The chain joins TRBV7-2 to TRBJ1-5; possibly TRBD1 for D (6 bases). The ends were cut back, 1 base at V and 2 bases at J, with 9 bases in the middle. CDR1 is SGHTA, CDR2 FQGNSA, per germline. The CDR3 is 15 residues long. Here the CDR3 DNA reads TGTGCCAGCAGCTTAGGGACAGCGGGCAATCAGCCCCAGCATTTT. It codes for CASSLGTAGNQPQHF.

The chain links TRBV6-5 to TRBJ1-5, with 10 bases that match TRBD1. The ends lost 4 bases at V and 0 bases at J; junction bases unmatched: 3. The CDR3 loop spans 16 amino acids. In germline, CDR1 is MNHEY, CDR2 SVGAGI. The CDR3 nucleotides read TGTGCCAGCAGTTCCCGACAGGGGGCTAGCAATCAGCCCCAGCATTTT. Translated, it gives CASSSRQGASNQPQHF.

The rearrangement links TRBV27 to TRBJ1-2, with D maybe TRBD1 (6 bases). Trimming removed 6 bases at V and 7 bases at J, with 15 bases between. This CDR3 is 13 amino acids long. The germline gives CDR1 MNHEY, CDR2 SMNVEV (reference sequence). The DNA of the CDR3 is TGTGCCAGCAGGGGAAGGGGGGGGCTTGGCTACACCTTC. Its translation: CASRGRGGLGYTF.

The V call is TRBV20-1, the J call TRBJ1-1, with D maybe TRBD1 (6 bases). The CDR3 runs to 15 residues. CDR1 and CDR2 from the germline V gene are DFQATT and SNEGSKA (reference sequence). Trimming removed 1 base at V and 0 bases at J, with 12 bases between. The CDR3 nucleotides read TGCAGTGCTAGAGTGGGGGACATGATGAACACTGAAGCTTTCTTT. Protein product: CSARVGDMMNTEAFF.

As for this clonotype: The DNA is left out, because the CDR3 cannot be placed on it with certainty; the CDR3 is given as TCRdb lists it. Here the CDR3 reads CISVPEASLTGEGPLRETQYF. V usage is TRBV7-5 and J usage is TRBJ2-5; the D call of TRBD2 is as the table states it, not checked on the DNA. TRBV7-5 is a pseudogene segment. The CDR3 spans 21 amino acids, including both terminal residues.

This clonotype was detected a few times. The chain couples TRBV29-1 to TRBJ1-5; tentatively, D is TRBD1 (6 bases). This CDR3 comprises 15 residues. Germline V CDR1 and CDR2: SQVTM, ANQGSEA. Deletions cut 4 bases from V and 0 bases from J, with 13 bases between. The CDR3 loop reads CSVAQGTGSNQPQHF. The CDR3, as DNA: TGCAGCGTTGCCCAGGGGACGGGTAGCAATCAGCCCCAGCATTTT. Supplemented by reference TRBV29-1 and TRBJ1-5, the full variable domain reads SAVISQKPSRDICQRGTSLTIQCQVDSQVTMMFWYRQQPGQSLTLIATANQGSEATYESGFVIDKFPISRPNLTFSTLTVSNMSPEDSSIYLCSVAQGTGSNQPQHFGDGTRLSIL.

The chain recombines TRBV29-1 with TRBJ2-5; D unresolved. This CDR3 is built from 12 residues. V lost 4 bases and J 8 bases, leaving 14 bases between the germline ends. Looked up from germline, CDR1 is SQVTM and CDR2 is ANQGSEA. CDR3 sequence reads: CSVVWGLDTQYF. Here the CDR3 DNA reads TGCAGCGTTGTTTGGGGTCTCGACACCCAGTACTTC.